This is a list of T cell receptor beta chains from one sample in a study of regulatory T cells in long-lasting Graves disease. TCRdb passed the multiplex PCR reads through MiXCR, listing each CDR3 protein once. Of some 350,000 distinct CDR3 sequences listed, about 17% are singletons. This sample was shared with a second study, whose subject was T cells in Graves' hyperthyroidism and ophthalmopathy.

Here the sequenced sample was peripheral blood mononuclear cells (PBMCs), taken at new diagnosis, from a patient treated with antithyroid drugs. These receptors were obtained from a woman between 18 and 30 years old with Graves disease. Both conserved end residues are part of each CDR3. The D gene is left open where the match is weak. The size of a clone is reported for some rows only, either as once, few or many, or as a class for expanded clones.

clone size: few
J gene: TRBJ1-4
D gene: NA
V gene: TRBV4-1
CDR3 DNA: TGCGCCAGCAGCCAAGGGGGGGGGCGGCCTAATGAAAAACTGTTTTTT
CDR3 protein: CASSQGGGRPNEKLFF

clone size: few
J gene: TRBJ1-2
D gene: NA
V gene: TRBV2
CDR3 DNA: TGTGCCAGCAGGGGAAGGGGGTTCGGCTATGGCTACACCTTC
CDR3 protein: CASRGRGFGYGYTF

clone size: many
J gene: TRBJ2-2
D gene: TRBD1
V gene: TRBV6-1
CDR3 DNA: TGTGCCAGCGCTGGACAGGGAAAAAACACCGGGGAGCTGTTTTTT
CDR3 protein: CASAGQGKNTGELFF

clone size: many
J gene: TRBJ2-3
D gene: NA
V gene: TRBV15
CDR3 DNA: TGTGCCACCAGCAGAGGGACAGTCACAGATACGCAGTATTTT
CDR3 protein: CATSRGTVTDTQYF

clone size: NA
J gene: TRBJ2-5
D gene: NA
V gene: TRBV12-3/TRBV12-4
CDR3 DNA: TGTGCCAGCAGTTTAGCCTCGGGACAAGTTCAAGAGACCCAGTACTTC
CDR3 protein: CASSLASGQVQETQYF

clone size: NA
J gene: TRBJ1-4
D gene: TRBD1
V gene: TRBV28
CDR3 DNA: TGTGCCAGGAGCCGACTGGACAGGGAAAATGAAAAACTGTTTTTT
CDR3 protein: CARSRLDRENEKLFF

clone size: many
J gene: TRBJ2-5
D gene: NA
V gene: TRBV28
CDR3 DNA: TGTGCCAGCAGTTTTGTCCGACCCCAAGAAGAGACCCAGTACTTC
CDR3 protein: CASSFVRPQEETQYF

clone size: many
J gene: TRBJ1-2
D gene: NA
V gene: TRBV3-1
CDR3 DNA: TGTGCCAGCAGCTTGGGGGGTGGGGGCTACACCTTC
CDR3 protein: CASSLGGGGYTF

clone size: NA
J gene: TRBJ1-3
D gene: NA
V gene: TRBV11-2
CDR3 DNA: TGTGCCAGCAGGGGACAAGGGTCTGGAAACACCATATATTTT
CDR3 protein: CASRGQGSGNTIYF

clone size: many
J gene: TRBJ2-4
D gene: TRBD1
V gene: TRBV7-2
CDR3 DNA: TGTGCCAGCAGCCCGGACAGGGGAGGGGCAATTGCCAAAAACATTCAGTACTTC
CDR3 protein: CASSPDRGGAIAKNIQYF

clone size: NA
J gene: TRBJ2-2
D gene: TRBD1
V gene: TRBV19
CDR3 DNA: TGTGCCAGTGGGACAGCCGGGGAGCTGTTTTTT
CDR3 protein: CASGTAGELFF

clone size: many
J gene: TRBJ1-1
D gene: NA
V gene: TRBV27
CDR3 DNA: TGTGCCAGCAGCCTTAGGGCAGGTCTTATGAACACTGAAGCTTTCTTT
CDR3 protein: CASSLRAGLMNTEAFF

clone size: many
J gene: TRBJ2-5
D gene: NA
V gene: TRBV5-1
CDR3 DNA: TGCGCCAGCAGCTTGAGTGGGGGAAGCGTCAAAGAGACCCAGTACTTC
CDR3 protein: CASSLSGGSVKETQYF

clone size: many
J gene: TRBJ1-1
D gene: TRBD1
V gene: TRBV29-1
CDR3 DNA: TGCAGCGTTGTTGAACAGGGGGAAGCTGAAGCTTTCTTT
CDR3 protein: CSVVEQGEAEAFF

clone size: many
J gene: TRBJ2-7
D gene: TRBD1
V gene: TRBV2
CDR3 DNA: TGTGCCAGCTGTGGGACAGGGGGATACGAGCAGTACTTC
CDR3 protein: CASCGTGGYEQYF

clone size: many
J gene: TRBJ1-1
D gene: TRBD1
V gene: TRBV28
CDR3 DNA: TGTGCCAGCAGGTTTACAGGGGAAACGAACACTGAAGCTTTCTTT
CDR3 protein: CASRFTGETNTEAFF

clone size: many
J gene: TRBJ1-4
D gene: NA
V gene: TRBV3-1
CDR3 DNA: TGTGCCAGCAGCCAAGATCGAGTTCACCGAGAAAAACTGTTTTTT
CDR3 protein: CASSQDRVHREKLFF

clone size: many
J gene: TRBJ2-5
D gene: NA
V gene: TRBV3-1
CDR3 DNA: TGTGCCAGCAGCCATGAGTTGAGGGCCCAGTACTTC
CDR3 protein: CASSHELRAQYF

clone size: few
J gene: TRBJ1-4
D gene: NA
V gene: TRBV7-8
CDR3 DNA: TGTGCCAGCAGCCCATACACTAATGAAAAACTGTTTTTT
CDR3 protein: CASSPYTNEKLFF

clone size: many
J gene: TRBJ2-5
D gene: TRBD2
V gene: TRBV14
CDR3 DNA: TGTGCCAGCAGCAGCGGCGGACTAGGGCAAGAGACCCAGTACTTC
CDR3 protein: CASSSGGLGQETQYF

clone size: many
J gene: TRBJ2-1
D gene: TRBD1
V gene: TRBV6-2/TRBV6-3
CDR3 DNA: TGTGCCAGCAGTTACAGACAGGGCACGGTCGATGAGCAGTTCTTC
CDR3 protein: CASSYRQGTVDEQFF

clone size: many
J gene: TRBJ1-1
D gene: NA
V gene: TRBV3-1
CDR3 DNA: TGTGCCAGCAGTGAAGGGGACACTGAAGCTTTCTTT
CDR3 protein: CASSEGDTEAFF

clone size: many
J gene: TRBJ2-5
D gene: TRBD2
V gene: TRBV28
CDR3 DNA: TGTGCCAGCAGTTTGCCCGGTAGCGGGGTGATCGAGACCCAGTACTTC
CDR3 protein: CASSLPGSGVIETQYF

clone size: many
J gene: TRBJ1-1
D gene: TRBD1
V gene: TRBV6-8
CDR3 DNA: TGTGCCAGCACGGATAGTACAGGGGAGAACACTGAAGCTTTCTTT
CDR3 protein: CASTDSTGENTEAFF

clone size: many
J gene: TRBJ2-3
D gene: NA
V gene: TRBV7-7
CDR3 DNA: TGTGCTAGCAGCCCGGATGGGGCAGATACGCAGTATTTT
CDR3 protein: CASSPDGADTQYF

clone size: few
J gene: TRBJ2-3
D gene: TRBD2
V gene: TRBV20-1
CDR3 DNA: TGCAGTGCTCACCAACTAGCGGGGTCAGATACGCAGTATTTT
CDR3 protein: CSAHQLAGSDTQYF

clone size: NA
J gene: TRBJ2-1
D gene: NA
V gene: TRBV27
CDR3 DNA: TGTGCCAGCAGTTTAACCGAGGGGGGTGAGCAGTTCTTC
CDR3 protein: CASSLTEGGEQFF

clone size: NA
J gene: TRBJ1-6
D gene: TRBD1
V gene: TRBV5-8
CDR3 DNA: TGTGCCAGCAGCCTAAGGACAGGGGTTTCCTTTTCACCCCTCCACTTT
CDR3 protein: CASSLRTGVSFSPLHF

clone size: many
J gene: TRBJ1-2
D gene: NA
V gene: TRBV6-1
CDR3 DNA: TGTGCCAGCAGTGAAGATCGCTCTACCTATGGCTACACCTTC
CDR3 protein: CASSEDRSTYGYTF

clone size: NA
J gene: TRBJ2-7
D gene: TRBD1
V gene: TRBV20-1
CDR3 DNA: TGCAGTGCGCTAAAGCCGGACAGGGGCGGGGAGCAGTACTTC
CDR3 protein: CSALKPDRGGEQYF

clone size: NA
J gene: TRBJ1-4
D gene: NA
V gene: TRBV2
CDR3 DNA: TGTGCCAGCAGTCCTTTTAAGACAGGTCGGAGGGAAAAACTGTTTTTT
CDR3 protein: CASSPFKTGRREKLFF

clone size: many
J gene: TRBJ2-7
D gene: TRBD2
V gene: TRBV12-3/TRBV12-4
CDR3 DNA: TGTGCCAGCAACCTCGGACTAGCGGGAGTCCACGAGCAGTACTTC
CDR3 protein: CASNLGLAGVHEQYF

clone size: NA
J gene: TRBJ2-6
D gene: NA
V gene: TRBV7-8
CDR3 DNA: TGTGCCAGCAGCTCGCCGAAAGACGGAAGCTCTGGGGCCAACGTCCTGACTTTC
CDR3 protein: CASSSPKDGSSGANVLTF

clone size: once
J gene: TRBJ2-7
D gene: TRBD1
V gene: TRBV27
CDR3 DNA: TGTGCCAGCAGCCGTGGACAGGGGAGCGCCTACGAGCAGTACTTC
CDR3 protein: CASSRGQGSAYEQYF

clone size: NA
J gene: TRBJ2-7
D gene: TRBD2
V gene: TRBV10-2
CDR3 DNA: TGCGCCAGCAGTGATACTAGCGGGGCCGAGCAGTACTTC
CDR3 protein: CASSDTSGAEQYF

clone size: few
J gene: TRBJ1-1
D gene: NA
V gene: TRBV28
CDR3 DNA: TGTGCCAGCATCGACGGCAACACTGAAGCTTTCTTT
CDR3 protein: CASIDGNTEAFF

clone size: many
J gene: TRBJ2-5
D gene: TRBD2
V gene: TRBV3-1
CDR3 DNA: TGTGCCAGCAGCCAAGATCGGTCCCGCGGGAGGGCCGGGGAGACCCAGTACTTC
CDR3 protein: CASSQDRSRGRAGETQYF

clone size: NA
J gene: TRBJ2-5
D gene: NA
V gene: TRBV20-1
CDR3 DNA: TGCAGTGCTAGGCCTCAAGAGACCCAGTACTTC
CDR3 protein: CSARPQETQYF

clone size: NA
J gene: TRBJ2-1
D gene: NA
V gene: TRBV2
CDR3 DNA: TGTGCCAGCAGTGAAATAACTAGGGGGTCCAATGAGCAGTTCTTC
CDR3 protein: CASSEITRGSNEQFF

clone size: many
J gene: TRBJ1-1
D gene: NA
V gene: TRBV5-1
CDR3 DNA: TGCGCCAGCAGCTTGGCCCAACAGGGCGGCACTGAAGCTTTCTTT
CDR3 protein: CASSLAQQGGTEAFF

clone size: many
J gene: TRBJ1-1
D gene: TRBD1
V gene: TRBV3-1
CDR3 DNA: TGTGCCAGCACCGTTTCCGGGACAGGGGGGACTGAAGCTTTCTTT
CDR3 protein: CASTVSGTGGTEAFF

clone size: NA
J gene: TRBJ2-2
D gene: NA
V gene: TRBV19
CDR3 DNA: TGTGCCAGTAGTATACCGCCGGGGAGCGGAACGAACACCGGGGAGCTGTTTTTT
CDR3 protein: CASSIPPGSGTNTGELFF

clone size: NA
J gene: TRBJ2-1
D gene: NA
V gene: TRBV18
CDR3 DNA: TGTGCCAGCTCGACGAACTGGGCTAGCTCCTACAATGAGCAGTTCTTC
CDR3 protein: CASSTNWASSYNEQFF

clone size: many
J gene: TRBJ2-2
D gene: NA
V gene: TRBV5-1
CDR3 DNA: TGCGCCAGCAGCCCTGGCGCGACCCGGACCGGGGAGCTGTTTTTT
CDR3 protein: CASSPGATRTGELFF

clone size: many
J gene: TRBJ1-6
D gene: NA
V gene: TRBV3-1
CDR3 DNA: TGTGCCAGCAGCCAGGTCGAGAGCAATTCACCCCTCCACTTT
CDR3 protein: CASSQVESNSPLHF

clone size: many
J gene: TRBJ2-1
D gene: TRBD1
V gene: TRBV24-1
CDR3 DNA: TGTGCCACCGAGGACAGGGATTCCCGTGAGCAGTTCTTC
CDR3 protein: CATEDRDSREQFF

clone size: many
J gene: TRBJ2-7
D gene: NA
V gene: TRBV5-1
CDR3 DNA: TGCGCCAGCAGGGGGGCAGCGCAAACGGGCTCCTACGAGCAGTACTTC
CDR3 protein: CASRGAAQTGSYEQYF

clone size: NA
J gene: TRBJ2-1
D gene: NA
V gene: TRBV7-9
CDR3 DNA: TGTGCCAGCAGCTTAGGCGAACTCTCCTACAATGAGCAGTTCTTC
CDR3 protein: CASSLGELSYNEQFF

clone size: NA
J gene: TRBJ2-1
D gene: NA
V gene: TRBV14
CDR3 DNA: TGTGCCAGCAGCCAGAAGGGACTGACAACCTACAATGAGCAGTTCTTC
CDR3 protein: CASSQKGLTTYNEQFF